This T cell receptor beta chain came from a study of preoperative IRX-2 immunotherapy in early breast cancer (dated by TCRdb to the late 2010s). To prepare the library, the immunoSEQ multiplex PCR assay was applied. The source is immuneACCESS, and TCRdb retained only in-frame sequences with V and J called. Part of the clones is not carried over; for the studies checked, unresolved V genes explain less than half of this, and the remainder is unexplained. This sample is represented by 40,000 to 50,000 clones; approximately 77% of them were singletons. The top ten constitute approximately 1.1% of the sample. The sample's treatment or condition, from its label and the paper: preoperative locoregional IRX-2 cytokine immunotherapy. The samples were obtained from a phase Ib study in which preoperative, locoregional IRX-2 cytokine immunotherapy intended to prime immune responses was tested. Before surgery, IRX-2 was given to the donors, who were patients with early-stage breast cancer.

Concerning this clone itself: No antigen is known for it. No clone much larger than this one lies a single base away; base qualities are absent. Other DNA variants within this sample encode the same CDR3.

The CDR3 sequence holds 14 residues, the cysteine and phenylalanine included. The CDR3 DNA has 42 bases and is translated from base 1. The V and J ends are trimmed by 0 bases and 4 bases, leaving 7 bases between them. Reading the germline V gene gives CDR1 SGHRS and CDR2 YFSETQ. The receptor's source is a human donor with breast cancer. Recombination connected TRBV5-1 to TRBJ2-2; a weak D assignment points to TRBD2 (5 bases agree). The sample in question was tumor tissue, obtained after IRX-2 immunotherapy. The base sequence is TGCGCCAGCAGCTTGGTCCGGGGCACCGGGGAGCTGTTTTTT. The resulting protein is CASSLVRGTGELFF.